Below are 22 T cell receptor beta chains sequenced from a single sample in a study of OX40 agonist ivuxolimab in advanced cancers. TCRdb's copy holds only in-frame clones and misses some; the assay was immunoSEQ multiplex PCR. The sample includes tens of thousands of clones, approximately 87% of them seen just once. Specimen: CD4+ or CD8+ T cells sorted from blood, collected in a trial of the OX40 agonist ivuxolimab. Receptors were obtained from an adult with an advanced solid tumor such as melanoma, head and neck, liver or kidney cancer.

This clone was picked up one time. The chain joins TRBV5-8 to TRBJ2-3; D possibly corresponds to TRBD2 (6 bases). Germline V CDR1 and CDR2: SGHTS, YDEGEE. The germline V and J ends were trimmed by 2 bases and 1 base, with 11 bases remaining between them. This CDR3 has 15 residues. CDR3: CASSFPGLGTDTQYF. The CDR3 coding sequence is TGTGCCAGCAGCTTTCCGGGACTGGGCACAGATACGCAGTATTTT. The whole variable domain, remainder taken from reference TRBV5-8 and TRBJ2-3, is EAGVTQSPTHLIKTRGQQATLRCSPISGHTSVYWYQQALGLGLQFLLWYDEGEERNRGNFPPRFSGRQFPNYSSELNVNALELEDSALYLCASSFPGLGTDTQYFGPGTRLTVL.

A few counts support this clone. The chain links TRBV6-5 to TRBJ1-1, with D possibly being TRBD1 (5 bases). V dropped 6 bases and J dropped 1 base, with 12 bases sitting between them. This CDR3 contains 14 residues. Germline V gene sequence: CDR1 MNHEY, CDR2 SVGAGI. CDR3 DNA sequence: TGTGCCAGCAGCGGAGGGGCCCCGAACACTGAAGCTTTCTTT. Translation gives CASSGGAPNTEAFF.

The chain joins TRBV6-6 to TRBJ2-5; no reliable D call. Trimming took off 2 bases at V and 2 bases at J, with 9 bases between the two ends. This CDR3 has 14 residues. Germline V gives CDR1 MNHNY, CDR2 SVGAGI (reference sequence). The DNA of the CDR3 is TGTGCCAGCAGTTACCTGGACCAGCAAGAGACCCAGTACTTC. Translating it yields CASSYLDQQETQYF.

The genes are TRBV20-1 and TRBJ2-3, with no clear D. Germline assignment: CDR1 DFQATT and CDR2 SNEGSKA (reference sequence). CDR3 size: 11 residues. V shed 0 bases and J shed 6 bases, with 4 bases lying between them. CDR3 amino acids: CSARERDTQYF. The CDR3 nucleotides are TGCAGTGCTAGAGAGCGGGATACGCAGTATTTT.

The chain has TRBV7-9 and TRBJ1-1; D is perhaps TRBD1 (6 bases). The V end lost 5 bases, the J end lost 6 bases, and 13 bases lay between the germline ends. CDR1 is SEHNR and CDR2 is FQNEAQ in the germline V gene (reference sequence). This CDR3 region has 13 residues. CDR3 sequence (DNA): TGTGCCAGCAGCCCACAGGGTGCCCCTGAAGCTTTCTTT. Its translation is CASSPQGAPEAFF.

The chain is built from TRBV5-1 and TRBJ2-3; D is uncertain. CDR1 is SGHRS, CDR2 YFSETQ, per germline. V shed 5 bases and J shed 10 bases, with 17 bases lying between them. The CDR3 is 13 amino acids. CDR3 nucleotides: TGCGCCAGCAGGCTTGAGGATCTACAGCCGCAGTATTTT. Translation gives CASRLEDLQPQYF. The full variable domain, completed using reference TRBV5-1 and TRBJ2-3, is KAGVTQTPRYLIKTRGQQVTLSCSPISGHRSVSWYQQTPGQGLQFLFEYFSETQRNKGNFPGRFSGRQFSNSRSEMNVSTLELGDSALYLCASRLEDLQPQYFGPGTRLTVL.

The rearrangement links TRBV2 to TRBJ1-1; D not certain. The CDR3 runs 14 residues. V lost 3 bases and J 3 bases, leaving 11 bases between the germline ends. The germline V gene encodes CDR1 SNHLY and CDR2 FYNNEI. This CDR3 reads CASSEPVWDTEAFF. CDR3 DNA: TGTGCCAGCAGTGAGCCAGTCTGGGACACTGAAGCTTTCTTT.

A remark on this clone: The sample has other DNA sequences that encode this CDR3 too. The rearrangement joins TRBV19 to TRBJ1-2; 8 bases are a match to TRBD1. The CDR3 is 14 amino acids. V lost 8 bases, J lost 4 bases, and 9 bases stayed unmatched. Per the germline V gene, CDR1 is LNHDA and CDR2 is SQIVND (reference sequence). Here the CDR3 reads CASRDGQGGYGYTF. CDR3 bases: TGTGCCAGTCGTGATGGACAGGGTGGCTATGGCTACACCTTC. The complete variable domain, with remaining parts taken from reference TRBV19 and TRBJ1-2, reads DGGITQSPKYLFRKEGQNVTLSCEQNLNHDAMYWYRQDPGQGLRLIYYSQIVNDFQKGDIAEGYSVSREKKESFPLTVTSAQKNPTAFYLCASRDGQGGYGYTFGSGTRLTVV.

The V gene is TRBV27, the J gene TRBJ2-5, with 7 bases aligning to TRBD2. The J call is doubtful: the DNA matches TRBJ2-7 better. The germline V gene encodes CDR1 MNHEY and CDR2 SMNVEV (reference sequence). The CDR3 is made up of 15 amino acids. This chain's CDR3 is CASSFTAGPSYEQYF. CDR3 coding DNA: TGTGCCAGCAGTTTCACAGCGGGGCCTTCCTACGAGCAGTACTTC.

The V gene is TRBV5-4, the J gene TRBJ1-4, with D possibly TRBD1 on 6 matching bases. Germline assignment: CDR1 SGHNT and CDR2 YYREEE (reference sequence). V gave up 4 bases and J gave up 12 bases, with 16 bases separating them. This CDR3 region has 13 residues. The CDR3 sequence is CASSPGGARELFF. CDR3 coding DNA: TGTGCCAGCAGCCCGGGGGGGGCCCGGGAACTGTTTTTT.

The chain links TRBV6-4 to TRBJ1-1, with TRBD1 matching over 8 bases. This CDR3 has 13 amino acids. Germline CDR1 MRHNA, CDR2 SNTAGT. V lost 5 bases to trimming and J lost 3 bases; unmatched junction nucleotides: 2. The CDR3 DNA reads TGTGCCAGCAGTCCACAGGGGGACACTGAAGCTTTCTTT. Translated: CASSPQGDTEAFF.

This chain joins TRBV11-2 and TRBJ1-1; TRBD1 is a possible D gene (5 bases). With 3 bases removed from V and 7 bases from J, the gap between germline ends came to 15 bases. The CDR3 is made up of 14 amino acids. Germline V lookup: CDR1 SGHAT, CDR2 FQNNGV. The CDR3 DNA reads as TGTGCCAGCAGCTTCAGTGAAGGGGCCCTTGAAGCTTTCTTT. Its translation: CASSFSEGALEAFF. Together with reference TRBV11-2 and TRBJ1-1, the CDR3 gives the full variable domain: EAGVAQSPRYKIIEKRQSVAFWCNPISGHATLYWYQQILGQGPKLLIQFQNNGVVDDSQLPKDRFSAERLKGVDSTLKIQPAKLEDSAVYLCASSFSEGALEAFFGQGTRLTVV.

For the CDR3, the DNA is TGTGCCAGCAGTGAAGCCCGGGGGCAGCCCCAGCATTTT. Amino acids: CASSEARGQPQHF. This sequence joins TRBV6-1 and TRBJ1-5, with a possible D match to TRBD1 (5 bases). Germline V gene lookup returns CDR1 MNHNS and CDR2 SASEGT. The CDR3 extends over 13 amino acids. Between the trimmed V and J ends, which lost 0 bases and 7 bases, there was a span of 7 bases.

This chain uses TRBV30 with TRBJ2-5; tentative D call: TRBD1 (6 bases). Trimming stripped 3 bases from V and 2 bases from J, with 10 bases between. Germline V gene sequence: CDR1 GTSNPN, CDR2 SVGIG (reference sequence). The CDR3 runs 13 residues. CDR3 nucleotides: TGTGCCTGGAGCTGGACAGAACAAGAGACCCAGTACTTC. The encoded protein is CAWSWTEQETQYF.

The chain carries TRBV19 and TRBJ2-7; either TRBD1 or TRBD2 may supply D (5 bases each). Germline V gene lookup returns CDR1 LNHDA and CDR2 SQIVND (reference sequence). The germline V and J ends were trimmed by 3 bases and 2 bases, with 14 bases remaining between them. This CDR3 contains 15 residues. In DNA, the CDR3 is TGTGCCAGTAGTATTTGGGGCCGAGGGACCTACGAGCAGTACTTC. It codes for CASSIWGRGTYEQYF.

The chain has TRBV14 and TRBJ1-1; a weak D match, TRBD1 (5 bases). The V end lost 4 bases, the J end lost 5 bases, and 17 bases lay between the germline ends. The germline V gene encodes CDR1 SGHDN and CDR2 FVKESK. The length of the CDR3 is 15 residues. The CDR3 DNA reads TGTGCCAGCAGCCCGGGGGGACGGGTCCGGACTGAAGCTTTCTTT. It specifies CASSPGGRVRTEAFF.

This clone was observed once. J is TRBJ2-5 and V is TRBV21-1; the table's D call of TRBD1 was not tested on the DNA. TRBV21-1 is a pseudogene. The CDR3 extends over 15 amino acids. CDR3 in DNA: TGTGCCAGCAGCAACCGGGACAGGTCGCAAGAGACCCAGTACTTC. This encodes CASSNRDRSQETQYF.

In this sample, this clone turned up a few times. The DNA of the CDR3 is TGTGCCGCCGAGGGGGACCGTTCTCTTAACTATGGCTACACCTTC. Translation gives CAAEGDRSLNYGYTF. This rearrangement joins TRBV10-3 to TRBJ1-2; D may be TRBD1 (6 bases). The V end was cut by 11 bases, the J end by 1 base, with 20 bases between. The germline gives CDR1 ENHRY, CDR2 SYGVKD. CDR3 size: 15 residues.

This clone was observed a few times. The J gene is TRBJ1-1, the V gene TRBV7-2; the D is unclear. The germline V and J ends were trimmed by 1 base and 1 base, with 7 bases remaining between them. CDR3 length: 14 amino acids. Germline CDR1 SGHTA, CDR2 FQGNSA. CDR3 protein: CASSLVRENTEAFF. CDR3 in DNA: TGTGCCAGCAGCTTAGTCCGCGAGAACACTGAAGCTTTCTTT. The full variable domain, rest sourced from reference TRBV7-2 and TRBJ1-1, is GAGVSQSPSNKVTEKGKDVELRCDPISGHTALYWYRQSLGQGLEFLIYFQGNSAPDKSGLPSDRFSAERTGGSVSTLTIQRTQQEDSAVYLCASSLVRENTEAFFGQGTRLTVV.

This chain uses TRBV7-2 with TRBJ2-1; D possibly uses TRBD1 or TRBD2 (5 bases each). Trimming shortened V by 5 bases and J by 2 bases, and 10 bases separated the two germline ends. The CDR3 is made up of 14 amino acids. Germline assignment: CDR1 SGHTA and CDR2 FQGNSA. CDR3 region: CASSAPGPYNEQFF. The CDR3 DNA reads TGTGCCAGCAGCGCGCCGGGGCCCTACAATGAGCAGTTCTTC.

The CDR3 loop reads CAWSGLQGNQETQYF. The CDR3 DNA is TGTGCCTGGAGTGGCCTACAGGGGAACCAAGAGACCCAGTACTTC. V and J are TRBV30 and TRBJ2-5; 7 nucleotides line up with TRBD1. V lost 1 base, J lost 0 bases, and 5 bases stayed unmatched. The CDR3 totals 15 residues. The germline gives CDR1 GTSNPN, CDR2 SVGIG (reference sequence).

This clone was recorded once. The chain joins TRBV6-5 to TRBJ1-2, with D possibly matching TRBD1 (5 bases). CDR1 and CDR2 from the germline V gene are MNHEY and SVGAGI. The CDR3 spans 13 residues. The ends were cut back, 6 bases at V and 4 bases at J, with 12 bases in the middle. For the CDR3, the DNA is TGTGCCAGCAGCCAGGGACCCTTCTATGGCTACACCTTC. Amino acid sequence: CASSQGPFYGYTF.